Described below is a single T cell receptor beta chain sequence and its context. This clone has a handful of counts. Its antigen is unknown. Base qualities are missing; no much larger clone stands one base away. The library was produced with the immunoSEQ multiplex PCR assay. A mixture of 60 forward primers for TCR Vbeta segments and 13 reverse primers for TCR Jbeta segments was used in the multiplex PCR. A multiplex PCR assay on genomic DNA amplified the CDR3 region of rearranged TCR beta genes. The Illumina HiSeq System was used to sequence the amplified TCR beta libraries as 87-base-pair reads. The source study handled its data this way. In a later analysis, roughly 80 million unique TCR beta chains were counted across the roughly 670 repertoires, and roughly 9.9 million of these chains were shared by at least two donors. To remove PCR and sequencing errors, raw reads were error-corrected and collapsed into unique sequences using a nearest-neighbor algorithm that merged closely related sequences. CDR3 sequences were aligned to IMGT reference sequences to assign V, D and J gene segments. Each retained sequence needed at least a six-nucleotide match to both a V gene segment and a J gene segment. A rearrangement counted as productive if the CDR3 had no stop codons and remained in frame with V and J, and every other rearrangement counted as non-productive. CDR3 was defined according to IMGT convention as the region running from the second conserved V-encoded cysteine to the conserved J-encoded phenylalanine. In an earlier analysis of 500 to 650 of the donors, sequences lacking an unambiguous match to a single V gene segment were excluded. An earlier analysis of some 610 of the donors called V segments functional above 56.7% productive rearrangements and segregating when the between-donor standard deviation exceeded 5%. A statistical classification framework was developed to diagnose cytomegalovirus status using the catalog of TCR beta chain sequences. In a later analysis, V and J genes were assigned by comparing TCR nucleotide sequences against IMGT/GENE-DB human TR gene sequences. In a later analysis, CDR3 sequences and most-parsimonious VDJ recombination scenarios were assigned using the TCRdist pipeline. A later analysis defined each TCR beta chain by its CDR3 amino acid sequence plus V-gene family, and excluded reads lacking a unique V-gene family. To address suspected cross-contamination and a sequencing artifact, a later analysis removed a few hundred highly shared, low-generation-probability nucleotide sequences. In a later analysis, a clonal expansion index for each public chain was calculated from normalized within-repertoire ranks of inferred template counts. A later analysis computed generation probabilities with a VDJ recombination model fitted to out-of-frame rearrangements, and checked the results against IGoR. A later analysis scored TCR-TCR, TCR-HLA and TCR-CMV co-occurrence with hypergeometric tests, applying a repertoire-size bias correction to TCR pairs. In a later analysis, false discovery rates were estimated by permuting HLA or CMV assignments 20 times. In a later analysis, co-occurring TCRs were grouped using DBSCAN, and TCRdist sequence similarity was added for clustering within HLA-allele-positive subsets. For co-occurrence clustering, repertoires with fewer than 30,000 or more than 120,000 public chains were excluded, along with five repertoires with anomalous nucleotide sharing. In its TCRdb copy, this immuneACCESS table keeps in-frame sequences only and misses some clones. Where compared with another copy, unresolved V genes explain less than half of these, and the others have no known cause. The D gene and trimming were derived from the DNA, and the V and J assignments and clone size from that table. The sample has 130,000 or so clones on record, approximately 8.6% of them singletons. The ten top clones hold less than 6.5% of the sample.

CDR1 and CDR2 were assigned from the germline V gene as MNHNS and SASEGT. The junction carries 12 bases between V and J, which are trimmed by 7 bases and 5 bases respectively. The CDR3 numbers 14 residues from cysteine through phenylalanine. CDR3 DNA is the only sequence kept; it has 42 bases, read in frame from the first base. The entry originates in a study of cytomegalovirus exposure and HLA in healthy donors (dated by TCRdb to 2017 to 2019). At the level of the whole study: In an earlier analysis of approximately 640 of the donors, roughly 300 Gb of sequence data and 100 million or so unique TCR beta sequences from 150 million to 200 million T cells were reported. Donor age, sex, ethnicity and CMV serostatus were compiled together with the repertoire data. Class I and class II HLA loci were covered by the typing at four-digit resolution. Besides the first cohort of 500 to 700 subjects, a separate validation cohort made up of some 110 different subjects was used. A later analysis re-examined previously published TCR beta repertoires from roughly 720 donors and added high-resolution HLA genotyping to investigate patterns of TCR occurrence. Among the approximately 430 genotyped donors, under 90% belonged to the genetic ancestry cluster associated with self-reported Caucasian donors. An early release covering around 630 HLA-typed donors comprised approximately 300 gigabases of sequencing data and some 79 million unique TCR sequences. Using immunosequencing, the study profiled T cell repertoires from 500 to 800 subjects and related those repertoires to cytomegalovirus serostatus. Rather than using new phenotypic data, the later analysis identified candidate immune exposures from TCR beta sequences and from how often those sequences occurred across donors. Among roughly 400 genotyped donors of the cohort, an average of about 240,000 unique TCR beta nucleotide sequences were sequenced per donor, about a sixth of them non-productive. Every repertoire in the discovery cohort had been generated on one and the same sequencing platform. Four to six DR-DQ haplotypes were handled as single units for association and clustering because linkage in the cohort was strong. In a later genetic analysis, genome-wide SNP genotypes for about three fifths of the roughly 670 donors were used, and that subset was treated as a discovery cohort. High-throughput TCR immunosequencing, statistical association of individual TCRs with disease status, and machine learning were combined to predict cytomegalovirus infection status. The number of donors typed differed by locus, with about 629-630 for A, B, C, DRB1 and DQB1, roughly 520 for DQA1, 600 to 610 for DPA1, and approximately 470 for DPB1. An earlier analysis of several hundred of the donors applied high-throughput TCR beta sequencing to assess whether each TCR beta V gene segment acted as functional or pseudogenic. The study aimed to test whether cataloging public T cell receptors could reveal signatures of past pathogen exposure. Broad study findings and their caveats: Most TCR sequences were observed very rarely across donors, whereas some public TCRs were present in many individuals. The authors suggested that the approach could potentially be generalized to other disease states and immunological phenotypes. The sequencing pipeline was judged likely to have produced a cluster of highly shared sequence variants as a technical artifact. In a later analysis, several top co-occurrence clusters were reported to appear linked to parvovirus B19, influenza, CMV and Epstein-Barr virus. In vitro tests confirmed that a few of the cytomegalovirus-associated TCR beta chains recognize cytomegalovirus antigens. A further reported finding was that TCR beta sequences accurately predicted the HLA-A and HLA-B alleles for most subjects in the first cohort. Strong co-occurrence of HLA alleles, especially DR and DQ, made assigning TCR associations to individual alleles difficult. The study gave a list of about 170 TCR beta chains associated with cytomegalovirus. Because the 87-base-pair reads could not distinguish some IMGT-functional V segments, including TRBV6-2 and TRBV6-3, those segments were excluded. A later genetic analysis associated a missense DCLRE1C variant with V-gene and J-gene trimming of TCR beta chains, and an independent cohort replicated the association. The presence/absence analyses assumed that sequencing depth was roughly uniform across donors, and that assumption may not be true. HLA typing was unavailable for some donors at each locus, so association tests used only the typed subset. Because counts were too low, 15 to 20 rarely observed V segments, including chromosome 9 orphons, were excluded from the earlier analysis of a few hundred of the donors. Broadly in line with IMGT annotations, most TCR beta V segments showed up in productive rearrangements about 87% or about 30% of the time in an earlier analysis of 450 to 750 of the donors. Compared with equally common non-associated chains, HLA-associated TCR beta chains in a later analysis were more clonally expanded and had lower generation probabilities. A later analysis associated 16,951 TCR beta sequences with specific HLA alleles at a false discovery rate of 0.05. In this cohort, only TCR beta chains were sequenced, and detectable features were limited by the absence of alpha or paired-chain data. In a later analysis, the rate of TCR association differed among HLA loci, with DRB1 alleles having the most associated TCRs and HLA-C alleles having the fewest. According to a later genetic analysis, donors in an Asian-associated ancestry cluster had fewer N-insertions in productive TCRs than the approximately 700-donor mean. Linkage disequilibrium might explain the correlated functional status among segregating V segments, but an unknown experimental factor could not be ruled out. In a later analysis, most CMV-associated TCR beta chains were found to appear HLA-restricted, with HLA associations seemingly driven largely by CMV exposure. The classifier was reported to diagnose cytomegalovirus status with high specificity and sensitivity in both the original and validation cohorts. The only immune exposure information available for the cohort was CMV serostatus.

The cohort comprised 550 to 700 healthy bone marrow donors. At the time of sampling, every cohort member was nominally healthy, though immune exposures that went unrecorded were likely present. The donor was CMV seropositive and belonged to the group of 250 to 300 seropositive cohort members. Every donor gave a peripheral blood sample, and the peripheral blood mononuclear cells from that sample were used for TCR beta sequencing. The Qiagen DNeasy Blood Extraction Kit was used to extract genomic DNA from the blood cell samples. Sequenced input: PBMCs. The sequence was collected from a woman between 35 and 50 years old in good health and CMV-seropositive. Recombination linked TRBV6-1 to TRBJ1-6; D gene: possibly TRBD1, on 6 matching bases. The CDR3: CASTGQPDNSPLHF. The nucleotide sequence is TGTGCCAGCACCGGACAGCCCGATAATTCACCCCTCCACTTT.